These T cell receptor beta chains were read from a single sample in a study of cytomegalovirus exposure and HLA in healthy donors. Here immunoSEQ multiplex PCR was the method, and the copy in TCRdb shows in-frame clones only, minus some. The profile covers about 240,000 clones, with approximately 83% appearing a single time and around 1.2% taken by the ten largest. Sequencing was carried out using PBMCs. Receptors originate from a woman aged 25 to 45 in good health and CMV-seropositive. Each CDR3 is given with its conserved first and last residue. The D gene is left open where the match is weak.

d_call,v_call,cdr3_aa
.,TRBV12-2,CASRLESRDRSYQPQHF
TRBD1,TRBV18,CASLGQMTDEQYF
.,TRBV19,CASSPNHSGNTEAFF
.,TRBV28,CASGMWEDEKLFF
TRBD1,TRBV7-6,CASSPYRDSAYQETQYF
TRBD1,TRBV27,CASSQFGTGRVTTEAFF
.,TRBV28,CASSPQQGNNYGYTF
TRBD2,TRBV28,CASRLAGLYNEQFF
TRBD2,TRBV4-1,CASSQGLAGSAEQYF
.,TRBV18,CASSISTGNYGYTF
.,TRBV27,CASSLSRALYEQYF
.,TRBV6-5,CASTRGPSSYNEQFF
.,TRBV7-9,CASSPIQYGYTF
TRBD2,TRBV29-1,CSVAGRGLNTGELFF
.,TRBV9,CASSSPGFQGYTF
.,TRBV6-4,CASSDSRRRGGEGYTF
.,TRBV20-1,CSARSPEAFF
.,TRBV5-1,CASSLDRAQPQHF
.,TRBV5-1,CASSLEQGISAFF
.,TRBV7-3,CASSLDMEETQYF
.,TRBV20-1,CSPKRNEQFF
.,TRBV5-6,CASSLAAGAIYEQYF
.,TRBV10-2,CASSEAGFEQYF
TRBD1,TRBV5-8,CASSTGTDNTGELFF
.,TRBV28,CATGQGNQPQHF
TRBD1,TRBV6-6,CASQGARYEQYF
.,TRBV6-5,CASSQAGTRNEKLFF
TRBD1,TRBV11-2,CASSLSQGASGYTF
TRBD2,TRBV11-3,CASSLEGVGDYYEQYF
TRBD1,TRBV19,CASSPRQGASYEQYF
TRBD1,TRBV10-3,CAISPQGASYEQYF
.,TRBV2,CASSEDGVTGEQYF
TRBD2,TRBV9,CASSEGLAYNEQFF
TRBD2,TRBV30,CAWSVLAGAGTDTQYF
TRBD1,TRBV7-9,CASSRQGVDTEAFF
TRBD2,TRBV28,CASSLRAGGPDEQYF
TRBD2,TRBV29-1,CSVDGSGRYNEQFF
.,TRBV18,CASSPYTSILNTEAFF
TRBD1,TRBV7-9,CASSSRTGSYEQYF
TRBD1,TRBV15,CATSREGQVNPQHF
TRBD1,TRBV29-1,CSVSTGGLTAFF
.,TRBV5-1,CASSFTSTSSYEQYF
TRBD1,TRBV28,CASSSPGTGGNYGYTF
.,TRBV30,CAWSVTPPYGYTF
.,TRBV5-1,CASSLAGGTVGEQFF
.,TRBV10-3,CAISDVSYEQYF
TRBD1,TRBV5-1,CASSLEGAPNYGYTF
.,TRBV5-1,CASSLATLAAGELFF
.,TRBV29-1,CSVDGGGEKLFF
.,TRBV7-9,CASSRGGTAYEQYF